These 5 T cell receptor beta chains originate from one sample sequenced in a study of tumor and adjacent non-tumor tissue in lung cancer. A modified ARM-PCR protocol with three rounds of nested PCR amplified TCRbeta. TCRdb passed the multiplex PCR reads through MiXCR, listing each CDR3 protein once. Of 200,000 to 250,000 distinct CDR3 sequences listed, approximately 74% are singletons. RNA was extracted from bulk tissue without any cell sorting. Sequences were obtained from lung tumor tissue. The receptor set was obtained from a man between 60 and 70 years old with non-small cell lung cancer.

The chain carries TRBV29-1 and TRBJ2-3; tentatively, D is TRBD2 (5 bases). Germline-derived CDR1 and CDR2 are SQVTM and ANQGSEA. The ends were cut back, 4 bases at V and 12 bases at J, with 17 bases in the middle. The CDR3 spans 12 residues. The CDR3 DNA reads TGCAGCGTTGTAGAGGGTTTAGATATCCAGTATTTT. It codes for CSVVEGLDIQYF.

The chain is built from TRBV7-9 and TRBJ2-7; 10 bases map to TRBD1. This CDR3 is built from 16 residues. J lost 3 bases, V lost 3 bases, and 8 bases had no gene match. CDR1 is SEHNR and CDR2 is FQNEAQ in the germline V gene (reference sequence). CDR3 sequence: CASSFPAGTGDYEQYF. The CDR3 DNA follows: TGTGCCAGCAGCTTCCCCGCCGGGACAGGGGACTACGAGCAGTACTTC.

Remarks on this clonotype: One end of the junction fails to match germline, which may point to a read error. V is TRBV6-6 and J is TRBJ2-7; no definite D call. Germline V lookup: CDR1 MNHNY, CDR2 SVGAGI (reference sequence). The CDR3 extends over 14 amino acids. The CDR3 loop is CASSQRHAPYEQYF. CDR3 sequence (DNA): TGCGCCAGCAGCCAGAGACACGCACCCTACGAGCAGTACTTC.

With regard to this clonotype: Given a much more abundant clone one base away, this may be a read error. The chain couples TRBV5-4 to TRBJ2-2; 7 nucleotides line up with TRBD1. CDR3 size: 15 residues. CDR1 is SGHNT, CDR2 YYREEE, per germline (reference sequence). CDR3 sequence (DNA): TGTGCCAGCAGCCCGGGACAGATCAACACCTGGGAGCTGTTTTTT. Protein sequence: CASSPGQINTWELFF.

The chain has TRBV20-1 and TRBJ2-3, with D perhaps matching TRBD2 (6 bases). Germline loops: CDR1 DFQATT, CDR2 SNEGSKA (reference sequence). CDR3 length equals 15 residues. The V end was cut by 4 bases, the J end by 1 base, with 15 bases between. The CDR3, as DNA: TGCAGTGCTAACGGCGGGGCACGGCGCACAGATACGCAGTATTTT. Translated, it gives CSANGGARRTDTQYF.